A single sample is the source of the 28 T cell receptor beta chains below, sequenced in a study of T cell responses to AZD1222 COVID-19 vaccine (dated by TCRdb to 2020 to 2023). The time point label, read with the paper, signifies: about 28 days (+/-7) after the second vaccine dose. Libraries were made using the immunoSEQ multiplex PCR assay. The source is immuneACCESS, and TCRdb retained only in-frame sequences with V and J called. Part of the clones is not carried over; for the studies checked, unresolved V genes explain less than half of this, and the remainder is unexplained. This sample holds 55,000 to 65,000 clones; roughly 80% were observed only once. Of the sample, less than 4% falls within the top ten clones. The sequences come from peripheral blood, collected 28 days after the second AZD1222 dose. The receptors derive from an adult who received the AZD1222 COVID-19 vaccine.

This clone was observed a single time. CDR3 residues: CASETVGSETQYF. CDR3 in DNA: TGTGCCAGCGAGACAGTAGGGTCGGAGACCCAGTACTTC. This chain links TRBV7-9 with TRBJ2-5; maybe TRBD1 (5 bases). CDR3 length: 13 amino acids. V lost 8 bases to trimming and J lost 5 bases, with 15 bases between them. Germline V CDR1 and CDR2: SEHNR, FQNEAQ (reference sequence).

V gene TRBV6-1 combines with J gene TRBJ1-1; the D is unclear. V was shortened by 2 bases and J by 3 bases, with 7 bases between the two germline ends. Germline lookup yields CDR1 MNHNS and CDR2 SASEGT. This CDR3 has 13 amino acids. CDR3 amino acids: CASSETGYTEAFF. The DNA for the CDR3 is TGTGCCAGCAGTGAAACTGGGTACACTGAAGCTTTCTTT.

The J gene is TRBJ1-4, the V gene TRBV28, with D unclear. The CDR3 has 15 amino acids. Germline CDR1 reads MDHEN; CDR2 reads SYDVKM. Trimming pared 4 bases from V and 8 bases from J, leaving 17 bases between. The chain's CDR3 is CASSSPGGPDEKLFF. In DNA form, the CDR3 reads TGTGCCAGCAGTTCCCCGGGCGGCCCCGACGAAAAACTGTTTTTT.

The chain uses TRBV19 and TRBJ1-1; 7 bases map to TRBD1. The ends lost 4 bases at V and 0 bases at J; junction bases unmatched: 29. The germline gives CDR1 LNHDA, CDR2 SQIVND (reference sequence). This CDR3 contains 23 residues. DNA for the CDR3: TGTGCCAGTAGTAACCGAGTAACAGGGGACCTAATGGCATTGGTGGGTATGAACACTGAAGCTTTCTTT. Protein sequence: CASSNRVTGDLMALVGMNTEAFF.

This chain links TRBV6-5 with TRBJ2-5; 7 positions match TRBD1. J gave up 5 bases and V 6 bases, and 12 bases lay outside the gene matches. Germline V lookup: CDR1 MNHEY, CDR2 SVGAGI. This CDR3 is 15 amino acids long. CDR3 nucleotides: TGTGCCAGCAGCCGATTTTCAGGGGGTGGGGAGACCCAGTACTTC. Translation: CASSRFSGGGETQYF.

The gene calls are TRBV19 and TRBJ1-2, with D possibly TRBD1 on 5 matching bases. The V end lost 7 bases, the J end lost 7 bases, and 25 bases lay between the germline ends. CDR1 LNHDA and CDR2 SQIVND come from the germline V gene (reference sequence). The CDR3 extends over 16 amino acids. The CDR3 sequence is CASTTGWAGLGFGYTF. The CDR3 region has the DNA TGTGCCAGTACCACCGGGTGGGCGGGACTCGGATTTGGCTACACCTTC.

The chain joins TRBV19 to TRBJ1-1; tentative D call: TRBD1 (5 bases). The germline V and J ends were trimmed by 7 bases and 1 base, with 13 bases remaining between them. CDR3 length equals 14 residues. Germline V lookup: CDR1 LNHDA, CDR2 SQIVND (reference sequence). The CDR3 DNA is TGTGCCAGTACCATTGGGGGGTGGAACACTGAAGCTTTCTTT. Translation gives CASTIGGWNTEAFF.

CDR3 loop: CASSLFGGGLNQPQHF. CDR3 sequence (DNA): TGTGCCAGCAGTTTATTCGGGGGAGGGCTAAATCAGCCCCAGCATTTT. The gene calls are TRBV27 and TRBJ1-5, with D maybe TRBD1 (5 bases). There are 16 residues in the CDR3. Germline lookup yields CDR1 MNHEY and CDR2 SMNVEV (reference sequence). V lost 1 base, J lost 4 bases, and 14 bases lay in between.

This clone has a handful of counts. The genes are TRBV11-3 and TRBJ2-1, with 8 bases fitting TRBD2. V shed 1 base, J shed 0 bases, and the junction held 5 bases outside the gene matches. There are 17 residues in the CDR3. Germline V lookup: CDR1 SGHNT, CDR2 YENEEA. Here the CDR3 reads CASSLAISGDSYNEQFF. Here the CDR3 DNA reads TGTGCCAGCAGCTTAGCCATTAGCGGGGACTCCTACAATGAGCAGTTCTTC.

The V call is TRBV7-6, the J call TRBJ2-7; TRBD2 might be the D (6 bases). V was pared by 5 bases and J by 2 bases, with 22 bases between. The CDR3 is 17 amino acids. CDR1 and CDR2 (germline): SGHVS, FNYEAQ. CDR3 in amino acids: CASSLGPLPGAAYEQYF. The CDR3 region has the DNA TGTGCCAGCAGCCTAGGTCCACTCCCGGGAGCAGCCTACGAGCAGTACTTC.

Remarks on this clone: Its ends do not fully match the called genes, so a read error is possible. The V and J genes are TRBV7-2 and TRBJ1-1; TRBD1 might be the D (6 bases). From germline, CDR1 is SGHTA and CDR2 FQGNSA. The CDR3 loop spans 13 amino acids. The CDR3 nucleotides are TGTGCCAGCAGCTTAGACAGGGAGACTGCAGCTTTCTTT. Its translation: CASSLDRETAAFF.

The chain is built from TRBV6-5 and TRBJ2-7; D may be TRBD2 (6 bases). CDR1 and CDR2 (germline): MNHEY, SVGAGI. CDR3 length equals 15 residues. Deletions cut 0 bases from V and 4 bases from J, with 13 bases between. The CDR3 DNA reads as TGTGCCAGCAGTTACTCGAATCCAGGGAGGTACGAGCAGTACTTC. The encoded protein is CASSYSNPGRYEQYF.

This sequence joins TRBV6-5 and TRBJ1-1; 7 bases agree with TRBD1. J gave up 4 bases and V 2 bases, and 7 bases lay outside the gene matches. This CDR3 has 15 amino acids. CDR1 and CDR2 from the germline V gene are MNHEY and SVGAGI. The CDR3 nucleotides are TGTGCCAGCAGTTACCTAGGGGGCAGGGGCACTGAAGCTTTCTTT. This gives the protein CASSYLGGRGTEAFF.

The rearrangement uses TRBV10-2 and TRBJ1-5; D remains ambiguous. CDR1 and CDR2 (germline): WSHSY, SAAADI. V was clipped by 0 bases and J by 7 bases, with 10 bases between them. This CDR3 is 14 amino acids long. DNA of the CDR3: TGCGCCAGCAGTGAGTCGGGAGGAGTCCAGCCCCAGCATTTT. Its translation is CASSESGGVQPQHF.

The CDR3: CASSLVGVQGLAYEQYF. The CDR3 nucleotides read TGTGCCAGCAGCTTAGTTGGGGTACAGGGCCTCGCCTACGAGCAGTACTTC. The chain is built from TRBV7-9 and TRBJ2-7; D might be TRBD1 (6 bases). Germline loops: CDR1 SEHNR, CDR2 FQNEAQ (reference sequence). V was cut by 1 base and J by 2 bases, with 18 bases left in between. The CDR3 has 17 residues.

This chain uses TRBV25-1 with TRBJ2-5, with D possibly matching TRBD1 (5 bases). In germline, CDR1 is MGHDK, CDR2 SYGVNS. V lost 5 bases, J lost 2 bases, and 15 bases lay in between. The CDR3 extends over 15 amino acids. The CDR3 is CASSNHQGYQETQYF. CDR3 sequence (DNA): TGTGCCAGCAGTAATCACCAGGGATATCAAGAGACCCAGTACTTC.

There are a few counts of this clone. CDR3 coding DNA: TGTGCCAGCAGCCAAGATCTGAAACAGCCCCAGCATTTT. It codes for CASSQDLKQPQHF. The gene calls are TRBV3-1 (or the pseudogene TRBV3-2) and TRBJ1-5; unclear D gene. The CDR3 contains 13 residues. Germline CDR1 LGHDT, CDR2 YNNKEL (reference sequence). The ends were cut back, 0 bases at V and 7 bases at J, with 7 bases in the middle.

The J gene is TRBJ2-6, the V gene TRBV5-5, with 7 bases that match TRBD1. This CDR3 is built from 15 residues. V dropped 4 bases and J dropped 2; count of bases not matched to a gene: 3. Germline V gives CDR1 SGHKS, CDR2 YYEKEE (reference sequence). The CDR3 loop reads CASSQQGPGANVLTF. CDR3 DNA sequence: TGTGCCAGCAGCCAACAGGGGCCTGGGGCCAACGTCCTGACTTTC. Full variable domain (remainder filled in from reference TRBV5-5 and TRBJ2-6): DAGVTQSPTHLIKTRGQQVTLRCSPISGHKSVSWYQQVLGQGPQFIFQYYEKEERGRGNFPDRFSARQFPNYSSELNVNALLLGDSALYLCASSQQGPGANVLTFGAGSRLTVL.

The V and J genes are TRBV5-1 and TRBJ2-5; TRBD2 matches 8 bases. V was clipped by 0 bases and J by 5 bases; unmatched bases: 9. The CDR3 has 16 residues. CDR1 SGHRS and CDR2 YFSETQ come from the germline V gene. The CDR3 is CASSLVGGAAVETQYF. The CDR3 DNA is TGCGCCAGCAGCTTGGTCGGGGGGGCGGCGGTGGAGACCCAGTACTTC. Full variable domain (remainder filled in from reference TRBV5-1 and TRBJ2-5): KAGVTQTPRYLIKTRGQQVTLSCSPISGHRSVSWYQQTPGQGLQFLFEYFSETQRNKGNFPGRFSGRQFSNSRSEMNVSTLELGDSALYLCASSLVGGAAVETQYFGPGTRLLVL.

In nucleotides, the CDR3 is TGTGCCAGCAGCACCCCGGGCGCTTTCTGGGGCTACACCTTC. This codes for CASSTPGAFWGYTF. The chain is built from TRBV7-2 and TRBJ1-2; D is unclear. The CDR3 length is 14 residues. Germline V gene lookup returns CDR1 SGHTA and CDR2 FQGNSA. Trimming stripped 5 bases from V and 8 bases from J, with 18 bases between.

This rearrangement joins TRBV24-1 to TRBJ2-1, with 9 bases that match TRBD1. After removal of 2 bases from V and 6 bases from J, the junction contained 4 bases not matched to a gene. There are 15 residues in the CDR3. Germline CDR1 is KGHDR and CDR2 is SFDVKD. The CDR3 DNA follows: TGTGCCACCAGTGATTCCCAGGACAGGGGCAATGAGCAGTTCTTC. Translation: CATSDSQDRGNEQFF.

The J gene is TRBJ2-3, the V gene TRBV3-1 (or the pseudogene TRBV3-2), with TRBD2 matching 8 bases. Germline V lookup: CDR1 LGHDT, CDR2 YNNKEL (reference sequence). This CDR3 comprises 16 residues. The J segment lost 6 bases and the V segment lost 0 bases, leaving 8 bases of the junction unmatched. The CDR3 spells CASSQELRGVTDTQYF. The CDR3 nucleotides read TGTGCCAGCAGCCAAGAGCTGCGGGGGGTTACCGATACGCAGTATTTT.

CDR3 residues: CASSPGDPRGLGYTF. CDR3 coding DNA: TGTGCCAGCAGTCCGGGAGACCCGCGAGGCCTTGGCTACACCTTC. The V call is TRBV28, the J call TRBJ1-2; D not certain. Germline V gives CDR1 MDHEN, CDR2 SYDVKM. V dropped 5 bases and J dropped 7 bases, with 20 bases sitting between them. This CDR3 is 15 amino acids long.

The rearrangement joins TRBV6-1 to TRBJ1-2, with D perhaps TRBD1 (5 bases). CDR1 and CDR2 (germline): MNHNS, SASEGT. The length of the CDR3 is 12 residues. V lost 11 bases, J lost 7 bases, and 17 bases lay in between. CDR3 DNA sequence: TGTGCCGGATACTCAAATAGGGGTGGCTACACCTTC. Protein sequence: CAGYSNRGGYTF.

This chain connects TRBV27 to TRBJ2-1; 13 positions agree with TRBD2. This CDR3 contains 17 residues. Trimming took 3 bases from V and 3 from J; bases not matched to a gene: 5. Germline-derived CDR1 and CDR2 are MNHEY and SMNVEV (reference sequence). The CDR3, as DNA: TGTGCCAGCAGTTTCTCGACTAGCGGGGGGAACTACAATGAGCAGTTCTTC. Translating it yields CASSFSTSGGNYNEQFF.

This sequence joins TRBV19 and TRBJ2-5, with unresolved D. The CDR3 loop spans 16 amino acids. Germline loops: CDR1 LNHDA, CDR2 SQIVND (reference sequence). The V end was cut by 3 bases, the J end by 5 bases, with 19 bases between. The CDR3 DNA follows: TGTGCCAGTAGTATGCAGCCGGGCCATCCTAAGGAGACCCAGTACTTC. This gives the protein CASSMQPGHPKETQYF.

The rearrangement links TRBV6-5 to TRBJ1-6; unclear D gene. Germline V gives CDR1 MNHEY, CDR2 SVGAGI. Trimming left V 2 bases short and J 0 bases short, with 2 bases between. This CDR3 has 14 residues. In nucleotides, the CDR3 is TGTGCCAGCAGTTACGGCTCCTATAATTCACCCCTCCACTTT. Protein sequence: CASSYGSYNSPLHF.

J is TRBJ2-1 and V is TRBV5-1; 12 bases are shared with TRBD2. CDR3 length equals 14 residues. V lost 8 bases, J lost 6 bases, and 6 bases stayed unmatched. Germline CDR1 reads SGHRS; CDR2 reads YFSETQ. CDR3 sequence (DNA): TGCGCCAGTAAACCTAGCGGGGGGGCCAATGAGCAGTTCTTC. It is translated as CASKPSGGANEQFF.